The TCR beta chain under discussion was sequenced for a study of cytomegalovirus exposure and HLA in healthy donors. Study outcomes and limitations: Information on immune exposure was restricted to one variable (CMV serostatus).

In the case of this clone: The antigen remains undetermined.

PCR involved 60 Vbeta and 13 Jbeta primers. TCRdb's table, derived via immunoSEQ multiplex PCR, lists solely in-frame clones and lacks some. The table lists some 120,000 clones, around three quarters of them singletons. Material: PBMCs. This TCR was recovered from a middle-aged woman in good health and CMV-seronegative.

CDR3 sequence: CASSPRISGRGGDTQYF. CDR3 nucleotide sequence: TGTGCCAGCTCACCAAGAATCAGCGGGAGGGGCGGCGATACGCAGTATTTT. V gene TRBV18 combines with J gene TRBJ2-3; 10 bases are shared with TRBD2. The CDR3 consists of 17 residues. J was trimmed by 6 bases and V by 2 bases; bases with no gene match: 11. Germline loops: CDR1 KGHSH, CDR2 LQKENI.